This record concerns one T cell receptor beta chain sequence. The target antigen is unknown. This entry belongs to a study of cytotoxic CD8 clonotypes in ibrutinib-treated CLL. Across the whole study: The patients, around 12 relapsed/refractory and approximately 14 treatment-naive, included 17 who were IGHV unmutated. After treatment lasting a median roughly eleven months, range 6 to 36, response samples were collected.

The protocol was immunoSEQ multiplex PCR, while the TCRdb copy is restricted to in-frame clones and leaves out a portion. The sample yields some 65,000 clones, approximately 54% seen once. Study results and caveats: Baseline clonality was higher than in age-matched healthy donors and moved in step with circulating CD8+ T-cell counts. At progression, clonality fell back toward baseline after rising at ibrutinib response.

In germline, CDR1 is SGHRS, CDR2 YFSETQ. The CDR3 runs 14 residues. Losses at the gene ends were 3 bases for V and 3 bases for J; bases not matched to a gene: 4. The TCR comes from a human donor with chronic lymphocytic leukemia. The rearrangement uses TRBV5-1 and TRBJ1-1; 8 bases align to TRBD1. Specimen: PBMCs, collected after 12 months of ibrutinib treatment. The CDR3 is CASSSRGPYTEAFF. The CDR3 coding sequence is TGCGCCAGCAGCTCCAGGGGGCCGTACACTGAAGCTTTCTTT.